The sequence of this T cell receptor beta chain was determined in a study of regulatory T cells in long-lasting Graves disease. Combining iRepertoire HTBI primers with Arm-PCR of CDR3 regions, the authors built TCR beta libraries. Each CDR3 protein gets one entry after TCRdb re-called the multiplex PCR reads with MiXCR. The table has approximately 470,000 distinct CDR3 sequences, roughly 16% seen once. The germline V gene encodes CDR1 DFQATT and CDR2 SNEGSKA (reference sequence). The CDR3 loop spans 12 amino acids. Turning to this clonotype: The junction does not match germline at one end; this may be a read error.

Time point: newly diagnosed GD, antithyroid drugs for less than 3 months. PBMCs were the source of the RNA used for TCR sequencing. Separately, the same data were catalogued under a study of T cells in Graves' hyperthyroidism and ophthalmopathy.

The V gene is TRBV20-1, the J gene TRBJ2-1; D not resolved. The receptor's source is a man aged 40-49 years with Graves disease. The sequencing used peripheral blood mononuclear cells (PBMCs), collected at new diagnosis, from a patient treated with antithyroid drugs. CDR3 residues: CSPSGQYNEQLF. The CDR3 DNA reads as TGCAGTCCTTCAGGCCAATACAATGAGCAGCTCTTC.